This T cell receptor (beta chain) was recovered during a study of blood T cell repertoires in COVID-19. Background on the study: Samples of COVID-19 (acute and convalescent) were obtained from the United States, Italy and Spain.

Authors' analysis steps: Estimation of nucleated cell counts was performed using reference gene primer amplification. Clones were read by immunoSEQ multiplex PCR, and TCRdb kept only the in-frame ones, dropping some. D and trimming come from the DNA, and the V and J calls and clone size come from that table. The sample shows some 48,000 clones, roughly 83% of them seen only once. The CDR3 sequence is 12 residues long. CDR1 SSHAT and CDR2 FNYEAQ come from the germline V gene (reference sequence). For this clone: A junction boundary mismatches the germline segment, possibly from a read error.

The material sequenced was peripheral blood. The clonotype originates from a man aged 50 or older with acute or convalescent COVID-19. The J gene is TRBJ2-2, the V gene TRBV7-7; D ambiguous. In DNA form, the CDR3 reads TGTGCTAGCAGAAAGGAGTCCGGGGAGCTGTTTTTT. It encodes CASRKESGELFF. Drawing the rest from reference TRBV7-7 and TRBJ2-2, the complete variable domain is GAGVSQSPRYKVTKRGQDVTLRCDPISSHATLYWYQQALGQGPEFLTYFNYEAQPDKSGLPSDRFSAERPEGSISTLTIQRTEQRDSAMYRCASRKESGELFFGEGSRLTVL.